The rows below give T cell receptor beta chains drawn from one sample of a study of cytomegalovirus exposure and HLA in healthy donors. Generated by immunoSEQ multiplex PCR, the TCRdb table keeps only in-frame clones and is missing some. Of 180,000 or so clones in the sample, 75% to 85% were seen once. The sequencing sample was made of PBMCs. These receptor sequences come from a man aged 18-30 years in good health and CMV-seronegative. Both conserved end residues are part of each CDR3. A D gene is named only where the DNA matches it firmly. Expanded clones get a size class; other rows say once, few or many, or leave the size out.

abundance: once
j_gene: TRBJ2-7
v_gene: TRBV27
d_gene: TRBD2
CDR3aa: CASRGAGGSYEQYF
CDR3nt: TGTGCCAGCAGGGGAGCGGGGGGGAGCTACGAGCAGTACTTC

abundance: NA
j_gene: TRBJ1-2
v_gene: TRBV7-3
d_gene: TRBD1
CDR3aa: CASSPTGQRGDGYTF
CDR3nt: TGTGCCAGCAGCCCTACGGGACAGAGGGGTGATGGCTACACCTTC

abundance: NA
j_gene: TRBJ1-2
v_gene: TRBV2
d_gene: TRBD1
CDR3aa: CATTRDRGNYGYTF
CDR3nt: TGTGCCACCACAAGGGACAGGGGCAACTATGGCTACACCTTC

abundance: once
j_gene: TRBJ2-7
v_gene: TRBV2
d_gene: TRBD2
CDR3aa: CASSEGLAGVSEQYF
CDR3nt: TGTGCCAGCAGTGAAGGACTAGCGGGAGTGTCCGAGCAGTACTTC

abundance: NA
j_gene: TRBJ2-7
v_gene: TRBV19
d_gene: TRBD1
CDR3aa: CASSPSGQGAPSGEQYF
CDR3nt: TGTGCCAGTAGTCCGTCGGGACAGGGGGCCCCGTCAGGGGAGCAGTACTTC

abundance: NA
j_gene: TRBJ2-1
v_gene: TRBV5-4
d_gene: TRBD2
CDR3aa: CASSPGLAGGFSYNEQFF
CDR3nt: TGTGCCAGCAGCCCCGGACTAGCGGGGGGCTTCTCCTACAATGAGCAGTTCTTC

abundance: NA
j_gene: TRBJ1-1
v_gene: TRBV2
d_gene: NA
CDR3aa: CANTRDMNTEAFF
CDR3nt: TGTGCCAACACCCGGGACATGAACACTGAAGCTTTCTTT

abundance: NA
j_gene: TRBJ2-1
v_gene: TRBV6-1
d_gene: NA
CDR3aa: CASMRGGSYNEQFF
CDR3nt: TGTGCCAGCATGCGCGGAGGGTCCTACAATGAGCAGTTCTTC

abundance: NA
j_gene: TRBJ2-7
v_gene: TRBV7-9
d_gene: NA
CDR3aa: CASSLRQFRTYEQYF
CDR3nt: TGTGCCAGCAGCCTTCGACAGTTCCGAACCTACGAGCAGTACTTC

abundance: NA
j_gene: TRBJ1-6
v_gene: TRBV19
d_gene: NA
CDR3aa: CASSTTANSPLHF
CDR3nt: TGTGCCAGTAGTACTACAGCTAATTCACCCCTCCACTTT

abundance: NA
j_gene: TRBJ1-3
v_gene: TRBV7-7
d_gene: NA
CDR3aa: CASSSGPGNTIYF
CDR3nt: TGTGCTAGCAGCTCGGGTCCTGGAAACACCATATATTTT

abundance: NA
j_gene: TRBJ2-5
v_gene: TRBV5-8
d_gene: TRBD2
CDR3aa: CASSRGLAGGQETQYF
CDR3nt: TGTGCCAGCAGCCGAGGACTAGCGGGAGGGCAAGAGACCCAGTACTTC

abundance: NA
j_gene: TRBJ2-5
v_gene: TRBV11-3
d_gene: TRBD2
CDR3aa: CASSLGAGGEETQYF
CDR3nt: TGTGCCAGCAGCTTGGGCGCGGGGGGAGAAGAGACCCAGTACTTC

abundance: NA
j_gene: TRBJ2-7
v_gene: TRBV6-1
d_gene: NA
CDR3aa: CASTITGFEQYF
CDR3nt: TGTGCCAGCACGATAACAGGGTTCGAGCAGTACTTC

abundance: NA
j_gene: TRBJ1-1
v_gene: TRBV30
d_gene: TRBD1
CDR3aa: CARTPGQGRRTEAFF
CDR3nt: TGTGCCCGGACTCCGGGACAGGGTCGTCGCACTGAAGCTTTCTTT

abundance: NA
j_gene: TRBJ2-5
v_gene: TRBV5-1
d_gene: TRBD1
CDR3aa: CASKNRTGEETQYF
CDR3nt: TGCGCCAGCAAGAACCGGACAGGGGAAGAGACCCAGTACTTC

abundance: NA
j_gene: TRBJ1-2
v_gene: TRBV29-1
d_gene: TRBD1
CDR3aa: CSVDRGQGANGYTF
CDR3nt: TGCAGCGTTGATAGGGGACAGGGGGCTAATGGTTACACCTTC

abundance: NA
j_gene: TRBJ2-1
v_gene: TRBV7-2
d_gene: TRBD2
CDR3aa: CASSRGLAGHEQFF
CDR3nt: TGTGCCAGCAGCAGGGGACTAGCGGGGCATGAGCAGTTCTTC

abundance: NA
j_gene: TRBJ1-3
v_gene: TRBV30
d_gene: TRBD1
CDR3aa: CAWRNVGQGNTIYF
CDR3nt: TGTGCCTGGAGAAACGTGGGACAGGGAAACACCATATATTTT

abundance: NA
j_gene: TRBJ1-4
v_gene: TRBV6-1
d_gene: NA
CDR3aa: CASSGGSTPGEKLFF
CDR3nt: TGTGCCAGCAGTGGAGGATCCACTCCGGGAGAAAAACTGTTTTTT

abundance: few
j_gene: TRBJ1-4
v_gene: TRBV18
d_gene: NA
CDR3aa: CASSPGTTNEKLFF
CDR3nt: TGTGCCAGCTCACCCGGGACTACTAATGAAAAACTGTTTTTT

abundance: once
j_gene: TRBJ2-7
v_gene: TRBV5-6
d_gene: TRBD1
CDR3aa: CASSFLSGGSYEQYF
CDR3nt: TGTGCCAGCAGCTTCCTTTCAGGGGGCTCCTACGAGCAGTACTTC

abundance: NA
j_gene: TRBJ1-1
v_gene: TRBV27
d_gene: TRBD1
CDR3aa: CASSFWDRYTEAFF
CDR3nt: TGTGCCAGCAGTTTTTGGGACAGATACACTGAAGCTTTCTTT

abundance: few
j_gene: TRBJ1-5
v_gene: TRBV9
d_gene: TRBD1
CDR3aa: CASSPSGTGNQPQHF
CDR3nt: TGTGCCAGCAGCCCTTCTGGGACAGGCAATCAGCCCCAGCATTTT

abundance: NA
j_gene: TRBJ2-1
v_gene: TRBV2
d_gene: TRBD1
CDR3aa: CASSAGTGREGYNEQFF
CDR3nt: TGTGCCAGCAGTGCCGGGACAGGGAGGGAGGGCTACAATGAGCAGTTCTTC

abundance: NA
j_gene: TRBJ1-4
v_gene: TRBV4-1
d_gene: TRBD1
CDR3aa: CASSLGDRGNEKLFF
CDR3nt: TGCGCCAGCAGCCTGGGGGACAGGGGGAATGAAAAACTGTTTTTT

abundance: NA
j_gene: TRBJ2-7
v_gene: TRBV27
d_gene: NA
CDR3aa: CASSLSPGASSYEQYF
CDR3nt: TGTGCCAGCAGTTTATCTCCAGGGGCTTCCTCCTACGAGCAGTACTTC